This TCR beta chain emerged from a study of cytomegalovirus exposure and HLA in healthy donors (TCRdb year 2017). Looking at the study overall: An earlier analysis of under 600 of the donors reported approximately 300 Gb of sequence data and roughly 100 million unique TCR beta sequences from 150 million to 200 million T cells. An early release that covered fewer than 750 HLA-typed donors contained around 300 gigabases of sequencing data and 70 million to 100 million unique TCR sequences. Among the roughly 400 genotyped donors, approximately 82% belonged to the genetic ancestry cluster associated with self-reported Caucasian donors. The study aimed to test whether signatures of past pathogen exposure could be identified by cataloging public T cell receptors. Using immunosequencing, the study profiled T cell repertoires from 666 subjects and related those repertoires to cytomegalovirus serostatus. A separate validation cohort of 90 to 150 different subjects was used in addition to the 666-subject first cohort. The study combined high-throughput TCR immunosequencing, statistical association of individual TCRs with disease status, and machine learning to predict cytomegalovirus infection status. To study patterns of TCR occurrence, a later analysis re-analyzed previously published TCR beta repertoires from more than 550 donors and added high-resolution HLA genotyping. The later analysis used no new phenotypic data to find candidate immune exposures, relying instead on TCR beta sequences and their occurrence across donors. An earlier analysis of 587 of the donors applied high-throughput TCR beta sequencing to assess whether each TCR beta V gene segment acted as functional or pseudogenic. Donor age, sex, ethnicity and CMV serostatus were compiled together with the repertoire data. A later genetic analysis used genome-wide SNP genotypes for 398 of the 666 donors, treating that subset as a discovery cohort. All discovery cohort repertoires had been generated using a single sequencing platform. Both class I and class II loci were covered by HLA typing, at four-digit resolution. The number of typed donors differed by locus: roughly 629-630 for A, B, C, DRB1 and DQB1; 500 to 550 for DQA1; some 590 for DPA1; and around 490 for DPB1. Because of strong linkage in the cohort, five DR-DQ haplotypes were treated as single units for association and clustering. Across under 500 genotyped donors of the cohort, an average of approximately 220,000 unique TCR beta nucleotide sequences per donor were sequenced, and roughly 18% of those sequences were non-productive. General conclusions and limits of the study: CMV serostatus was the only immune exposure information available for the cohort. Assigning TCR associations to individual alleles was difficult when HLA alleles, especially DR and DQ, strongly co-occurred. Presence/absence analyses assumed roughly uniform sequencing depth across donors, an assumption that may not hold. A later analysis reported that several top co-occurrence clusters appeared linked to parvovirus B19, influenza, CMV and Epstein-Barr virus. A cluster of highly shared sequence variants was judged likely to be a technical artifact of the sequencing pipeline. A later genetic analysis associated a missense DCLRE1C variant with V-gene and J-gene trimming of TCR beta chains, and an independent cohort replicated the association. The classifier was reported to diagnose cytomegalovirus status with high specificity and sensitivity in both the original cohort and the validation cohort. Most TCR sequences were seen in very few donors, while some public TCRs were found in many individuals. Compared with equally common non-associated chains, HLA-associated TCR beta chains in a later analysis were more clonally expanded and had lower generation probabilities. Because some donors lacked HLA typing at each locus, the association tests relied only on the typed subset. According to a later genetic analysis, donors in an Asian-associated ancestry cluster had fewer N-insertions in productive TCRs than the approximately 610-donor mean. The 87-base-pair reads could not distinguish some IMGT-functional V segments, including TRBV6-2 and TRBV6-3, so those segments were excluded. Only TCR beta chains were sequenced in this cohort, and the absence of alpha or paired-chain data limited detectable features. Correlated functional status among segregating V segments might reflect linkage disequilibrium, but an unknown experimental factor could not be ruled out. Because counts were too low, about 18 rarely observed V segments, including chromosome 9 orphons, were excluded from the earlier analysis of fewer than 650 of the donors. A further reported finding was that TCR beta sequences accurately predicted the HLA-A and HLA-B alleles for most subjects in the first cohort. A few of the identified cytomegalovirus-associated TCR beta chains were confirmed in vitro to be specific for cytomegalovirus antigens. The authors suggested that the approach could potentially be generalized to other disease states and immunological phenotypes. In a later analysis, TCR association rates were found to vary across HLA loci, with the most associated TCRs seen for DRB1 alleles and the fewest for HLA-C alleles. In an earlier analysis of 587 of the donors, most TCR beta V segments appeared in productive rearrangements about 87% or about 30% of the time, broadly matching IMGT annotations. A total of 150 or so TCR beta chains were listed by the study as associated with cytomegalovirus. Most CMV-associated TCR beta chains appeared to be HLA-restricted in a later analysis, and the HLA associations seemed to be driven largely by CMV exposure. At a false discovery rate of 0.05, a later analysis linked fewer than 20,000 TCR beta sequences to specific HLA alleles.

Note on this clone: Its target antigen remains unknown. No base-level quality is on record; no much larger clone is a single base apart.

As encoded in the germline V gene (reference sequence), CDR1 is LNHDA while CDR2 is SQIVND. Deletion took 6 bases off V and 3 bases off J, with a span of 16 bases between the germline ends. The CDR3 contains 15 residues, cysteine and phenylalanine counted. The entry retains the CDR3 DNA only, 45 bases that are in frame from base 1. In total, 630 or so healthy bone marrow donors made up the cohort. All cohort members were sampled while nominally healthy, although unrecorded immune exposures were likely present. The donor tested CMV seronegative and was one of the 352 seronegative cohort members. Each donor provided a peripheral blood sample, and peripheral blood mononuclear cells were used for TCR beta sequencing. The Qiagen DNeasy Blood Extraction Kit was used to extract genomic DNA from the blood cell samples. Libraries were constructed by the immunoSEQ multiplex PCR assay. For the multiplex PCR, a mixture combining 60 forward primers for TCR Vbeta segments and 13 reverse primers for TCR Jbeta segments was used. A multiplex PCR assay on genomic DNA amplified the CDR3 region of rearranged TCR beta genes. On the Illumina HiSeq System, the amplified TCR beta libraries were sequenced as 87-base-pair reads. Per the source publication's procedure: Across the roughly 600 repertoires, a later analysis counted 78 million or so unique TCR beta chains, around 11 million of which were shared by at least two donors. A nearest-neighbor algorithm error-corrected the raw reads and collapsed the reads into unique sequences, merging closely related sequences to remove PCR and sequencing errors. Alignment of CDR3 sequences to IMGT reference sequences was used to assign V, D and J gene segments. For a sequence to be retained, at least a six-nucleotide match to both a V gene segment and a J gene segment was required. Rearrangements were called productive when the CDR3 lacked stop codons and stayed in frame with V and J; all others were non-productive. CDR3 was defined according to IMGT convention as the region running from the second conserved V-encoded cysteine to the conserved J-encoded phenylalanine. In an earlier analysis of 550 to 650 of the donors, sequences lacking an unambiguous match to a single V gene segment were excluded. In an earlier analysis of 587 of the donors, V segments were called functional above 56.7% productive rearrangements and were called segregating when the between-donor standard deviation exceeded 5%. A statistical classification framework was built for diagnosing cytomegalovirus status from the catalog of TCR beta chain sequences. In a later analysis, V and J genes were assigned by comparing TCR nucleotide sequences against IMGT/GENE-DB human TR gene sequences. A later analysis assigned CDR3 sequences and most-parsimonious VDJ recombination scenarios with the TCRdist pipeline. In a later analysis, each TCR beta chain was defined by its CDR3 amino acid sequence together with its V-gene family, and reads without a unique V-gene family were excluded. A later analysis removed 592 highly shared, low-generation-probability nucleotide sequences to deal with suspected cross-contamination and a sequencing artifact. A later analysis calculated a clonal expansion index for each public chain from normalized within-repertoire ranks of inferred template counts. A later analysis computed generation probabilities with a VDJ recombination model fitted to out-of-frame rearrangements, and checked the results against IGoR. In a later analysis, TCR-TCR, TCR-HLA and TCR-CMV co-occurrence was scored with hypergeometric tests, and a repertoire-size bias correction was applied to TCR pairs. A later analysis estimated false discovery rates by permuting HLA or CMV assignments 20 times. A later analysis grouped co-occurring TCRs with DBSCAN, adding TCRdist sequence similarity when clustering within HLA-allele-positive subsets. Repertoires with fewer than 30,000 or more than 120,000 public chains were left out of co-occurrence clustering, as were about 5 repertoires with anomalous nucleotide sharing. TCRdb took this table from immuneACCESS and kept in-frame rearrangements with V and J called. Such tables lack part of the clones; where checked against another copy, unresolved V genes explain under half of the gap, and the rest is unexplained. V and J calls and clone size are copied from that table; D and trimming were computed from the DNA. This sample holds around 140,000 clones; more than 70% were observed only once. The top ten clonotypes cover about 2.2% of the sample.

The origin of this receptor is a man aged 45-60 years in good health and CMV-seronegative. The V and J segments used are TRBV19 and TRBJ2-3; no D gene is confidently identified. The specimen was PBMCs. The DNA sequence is TGTGCCAGTAGAGTAGCTCCTCATAGAACAGATACGCAGTATTTT. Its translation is CASRVAPHRTDTQYF.